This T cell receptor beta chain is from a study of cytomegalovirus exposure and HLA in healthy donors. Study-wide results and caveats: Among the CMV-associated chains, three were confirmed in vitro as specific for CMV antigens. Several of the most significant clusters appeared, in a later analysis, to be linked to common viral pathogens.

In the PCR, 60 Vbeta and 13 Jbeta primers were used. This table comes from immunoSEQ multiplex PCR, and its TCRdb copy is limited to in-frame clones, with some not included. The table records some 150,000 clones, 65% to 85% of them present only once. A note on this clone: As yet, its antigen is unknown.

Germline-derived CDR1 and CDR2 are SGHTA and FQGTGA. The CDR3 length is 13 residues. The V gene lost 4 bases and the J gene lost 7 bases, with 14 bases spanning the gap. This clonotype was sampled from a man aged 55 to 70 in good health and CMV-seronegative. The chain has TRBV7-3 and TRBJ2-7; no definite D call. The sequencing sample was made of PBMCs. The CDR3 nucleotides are TGTGCCAGCAGCTCCGACTCGGCTCGGGAGCAGTACTTC. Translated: CASSSDSAREQYF. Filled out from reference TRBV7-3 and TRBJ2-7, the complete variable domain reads GAGVSQTPSNKVTEKGKYVELRCDPISGHTALYWYRQSLGQGPEFLIYFQGTGAADDSGLPNDRFFAVRPEGSVSTLKIQRTERGDSAVYLCASSSDSAREQYFGPGTRLTVT.